This TCR beta chain derives from a study of response to subunit inactivated influenza vaccine. Regarding the study as a whole: The authors put forward the suggestion that each seasonal influenza vaccination may bring in only a limited number of new T cells.

Of note for this clonotype: Its specificity is not known.

The ends lost 5 bases at V and 0 bases at J; junction bases unmatched: 6. The CDR3 contains 15 residues. MiXCR, run by TCRdb on the RT-PCR reads, gives a single entry per CDR3 protein. Of 550,000 to 800,000 distinct CDR3 sequences listed, less than 20% were seen once; the top ten hold 11%. The clonotype comes from a middle-aged man who received an inactivated influenza vaccine. This sequence joins TRBV12-3 or TRBV12-4 and TRBJ2-7; 8 nucleotides align to TRBD1. Material: PBMCs from blood, obtained less than 13 days after vaccination. CDR3 bases: TGTGCCAGCAGTCACCGACAGGGGAGCTCCTACGAGCAGTACTTC. Translating gives CASSHRQGSSYEQYF.